This TCR beta chain was recorded in a study of Ad26.COV2.S vaccination and SARS-CoV-2 variants. General study findings and limits: Vaccine and placebo recipients had similar non-spike TCR breadth.

Sequencing used immunoSEQ multiplex PCR; TCRdb keeps in-frame clones, though not all of them. This sample has roughly 270,000 clones; approximately 87% occur once, and the top ten carry about 3.1%. Regarding treatment: 19 received Ad26.COV2.S at low or high dose, single or two shots; about 5 received placebo; per-sample allocation not given. Repertoires come from day 63 after the first vaccine or placebo injection. Boston provided a donor who was an adult aged 18-55 years. Regarding this clone: Its antigen is as yet unknown.

CDR1 and CDR2 from the germline V gene are SNHLY and FYNNEI. CDR3 length equals 12 residues. Trimming took 5 bases from V and 3 from J, leaving 8 bases between them. The chain employs TRBV2 and TRBJ2-7; the D gene is possibly TRBD1 (5 bases). Source: peripheral blood, taken in a trial of Ad26.COV2.S vaccine versus placebo. The TCR sequence derives from a person between 18 and 65 years old who received the Ad26.COV2.S COVID-19 vaccine or a placebo. CDR3 sequence: CASSQQVYEQYF. The CDR3 nucleotides are TGTGCCAGCAGTCAACAGGTCTACGAGCAGTACTTC.